The source of this T cell receptor (beta chain) is a study of cytomegalovirus exposure and HLA in healthy donors (dated by TCRdb to about 2017). Describing the broader study: According to an earlier analysis of a few hundred of the donors, 150 million to 200 million T cells yielded over 90 million unique TCR beta sequences and approximately 280 Gb of sequence data. Both class I and class II loci were covered by HLA typing, at four-digit resolution. The study used immunosequencing to profile the T cell repertoires of several hundred subjects and linked those repertoires to cytomegalovirus serostatus. In the later analysis, no new phenotypic data were used to find candidate immune exposures; instead, reliance was placed on TCR beta sequences and their occurrence across donors. To decide whether each TCR beta V gene segment behaved as functional or pseudogenic, an earlier analysis of fewer than 750 of the donors relied on high-throughput TCR beta sequencing. In addition to the first cohort of hundreds of subjects, a separate validation cohort of about 120 different subjects was used. The study aimed to test whether signatures of past pathogen exposure could be identified by cataloging public T cell receptors. A later genetic analysis took genome-wide SNP genotypes for about three fifths of the roughly 700 donors and used that subset as a discovery cohort. To predict cytomegalovirus infection status, the study combined high-throughput TCR immunosequencing, statistical association of individual TCRs with disease status, and machine learning. The genetic ancestry cluster associated with self-reported Caucasian donors included roughly 84% of the approximately 430 genotyped donors. On average, 235,054 unique TCR beta nucleotide sequences were sequenced per donor among a few hundred genotyped donors of the cohort, with roughly 20% of those sequences being non-productive. Roughly 290 gigabases of sequencing data and 70 million to 100 million unique TCR sequences made up an early release that covered over 550 HLA-typed donors. Every discovery cohort repertoire had been produced on one sequencing platform. Donor age, sex, ethnicity and CMV serostatus were compiled together with the repertoire data. In a later analysis, previously published TCR beta repertoires from hundreds of donors were re-analyzed and high-resolution HLA genotyping was added so that TCR occurrence patterns could be studied. Roughly five DR-DQ haplotypes were handled as single units for association and clustering, since linkage in the cohort was strong. The number of typed donors differed by locus: roughly 629-630 for A, B, C, DRB1 and DQB1; 500 to 550 for DQA1; 606 for DPA1; and around 470 for DPB1.

CDR3 length: 15 amino acids, cysteine to phenylalanine. CDR1 and CDR2 (SGHVS, FQNEAQ) derive from the germline V gene. The cohort consisted of approximately 670 healthy bone marrow donors. Cohort members were all nominally healthy when sampled, although unrecorded immune exposures were likely present. The donor was CMV seropositive and was included in the group of 300 or so seropositive cohort members. A peripheral blood sample was collected from each donor, and TCR beta sequencing was performed on peripheral blood mononuclear cells. Genomic DNA was extracted from the blood cell samples with the Qiagen DNeasy Blood Extraction Kit. The library was built by means of the immunoSEQ multiplex PCR assay. For the multiplex PCR, a mixture combining 60 forward primers for TCR Vbeta segments and 13 reverse primers for TCR Jbeta segments was used. A multiplex PCR assay on genomic DNA amplified the CDR3 region of rearranged TCR beta genes. The Illumina HiSeq System was used to sequence the amplified TCR beta libraries as 87-base-pair reads. For the original study's pipeline: Across the 670 or so repertoires, a later analysis counted tens of millions of unique TCR beta chains, roughly 11 million of which were shared by at least two donors. To remove PCR and sequencing errors, raw reads were error-corrected and collapsed into unique sequences using a nearest-neighbor algorithm that merged closely related sequences. Alignment of CDR3 sequences to IMGT reference sequences was used to assign V, D and J gene segments. For a sequence to be retained, at least a six-nucleotide match to both a V gene segment and a J gene segment was required. Rearrangements were classified as productive when the CDR3 lacked stop codons and remained in frame with V and J, and all other rearrangements were classified as non-productive. Following IMGT convention, CDR3 was defined as the stretch from the second conserved V-encoded cysteine to the conserved J-encoded phenylalanine. The earlier analysis of 587 of the donors excluded sequences that lacked an unambiguous match to a single V gene segment. In an earlier analysis of a few hundred of the donors, V segments were called functional above 56.7% productive rearrangements and were called segregating when the between-donor standard deviation exceeded 5%. A statistical classification framework was built to diagnose cytomegalovirus status from the catalog of TCR beta chain sequences. In a later analysis, TCR nucleotide sequences were compared against IMGT/GENE-DB human TR gene sequences so that V and J genes could be assigned. The TCRdist pipeline was used in a later analysis to assign CDR3 sequences and most-parsimonious VDJ recombination scenarios. A later analysis defined each TCR beta chain by its CDR3 amino acid sequence plus V-gene family, and excluded reads lacking a unique V-gene family. As a way to deal with suspected cross-contamination and a sequencing artifact, a later analysis dropped 500 to 700 nucleotide sequences that were highly shared and had low generation probability. For each public chain, a later analysis derived a clonal expansion index from normalized ranks of inferred template counts within each repertoire. In a later analysis, generation probabilities were computed using a VDJ recombination model fitted to out-of-frame rearrangements, and the results were checked against IGoR. In a later analysis, TCR-TCR, TCR-HLA and TCR-CMV co-occurrence was scored with hypergeometric tests, and a repertoire-size bias correction was applied to TCR pairs. False discovery rates were estimated in a later analysis by permuting HLA or CMV assignments 20 times. In a later analysis, co-occurring TCRs were grouped using DBSCAN, with TCRdist sequence similarity added in when clustering inside HLA-allele-positive subsets. For co-occurrence clustering, repertoires with fewer than 30,000 or more than 120,000 public chains were excluded, along with roughly 5 repertoires with anomalous nucleotide sharing. TCRdb provides this immuneACCESS table in a form limited to in-frame rearrangements. Some clones are lacking; in checked studies, under half of them reflect an unresolved V gene, and why the rest are absent is not known. That table furnishes V, J and clone size, whereas the DNA furnished D and trimming. This sample gives over 150,000 clones in total; around 80% of them show up just once. Approximately 13% of the sample is taken by the ten largest.

The study at large found these results: Linkage disequilibrium might explain the correlated functional status among segregating V segments, but an unknown experimental factor could not be ruled out. In vitro tests confirmed that three of the cytomegalovirus-associated TCR beta chains recognize cytomegalovirus antigens. Compared with the approximately 700-donor mean, donors in an Asian-associated ancestry cluster had fewer N-insertions in productive TCRs, according to a later genetic analysis. The classifier was reported to diagnose cytomegalovirus status with high specificity and sensitivity in both the original and validation cohorts. A later analysis reported that several top co-occurrence clusters appeared linked to parvovirus B19, influenza, CMV and Epstein-Barr virus. While some public TCRs were present in many individuals, most TCR sequences turned up only very rarely across donors. When HLA alleles, especially DR and DQ, strongly co-occurred, attributing TCR associations to individual alleles was difficult. The authors suggested that the approach could potentially be extended to other disease states and immunological phenotypes. Immune exposure information for the cohort was limited to CMV serostatus. The study gave a list of more than 150 TCR beta chains associated with cytomegalovirus. A later analysis found that most CMV-associated TCR beta chains appeared HLA-restricted, with HLA associations seemingly driven largely by CMV exposure. A group of highly shared sequence variants was considered likely to be a technical artifact of the sequencing pipeline. A later genetic analysis associated a missense DCLRE1C variant with V-gene and J-gene trimming of TCR beta chains, and an independent cohort replicated the association. A later analysis found that HLA-associated TCR beta chains were more clonally expanded and had lower generation probabilities than equally common non-associated chains. In an earlier analysis of 587 of the donors, most TCR beta V segments appeared in productive rearrangements about 87% or about 30% of the time, broadly matching IMGT annotations. A further reported finding was that TCR beta sequences accurately predicted the HLA-A and HLA-B alleles for most subjects in the first cohort. Sequencing depth was assumed to be roughly uniform across donors in the presence/absence analyses, though that assumption may not hold. In a later analysis, the rate of TCR association differed among HLA loci, with DRB1 alleles having the most associated TCRs and HLA-C alleles having the fewest. In a later analysis, over 15,000 TCR beta sequences were associated with specific HLA alleles at a false discovery rate of 0.05. About 17 rarely observed V segments, including chromosome 9 orphons, were excluded from the earlier analysis of about 500 of the donors because counts were too low. Because HLA typing was unavailable for some donors at each locus, only the typed subset was used in association tests. Only TCR beta chains were sequenced in this cohort, and the absence of alpha or paired-chain data limited detectable features. The 87-base-pair reads could not distinguish some IMGT-functional V segments, including TRBV6-2 and TRBV6-3, so those segments were excluded.

This clone was observed a handful of times. What this receptor recognizes is not known. The DNA is left out, because the CDR3 cannot be placed on it with certainty; the CDR3 is given as TCRdb lists it. Sequenced: PBMCs. The sequence derives from a woman in her 50s in good health and CMV-seropositive. The rearranged segments are TRBV7-8 and TRBJ1-4; TRBD1 was called by the table and not checked on the DNA. The CDR3 sequence is CASSLDVGQGIPGSF.